This passage covers 18 T cell receptor beta chains from one sample sequenced in a study of pediatric ulcerative colitis (dated by TCRdb to between 2017 and 2020). Libraries were built with the immunoSEQ multiplex PCR assay. Held by TCRdb, this immuneACCESS table contains in-frame sequences only and omits some clones. Under half of the omission traces to an unresolved V gene where checked; the cause of the rest is unknown. The sample includes about 64,000 clones, with roughly nine tenths observed a single time. Around 3.3% of the sample is held by the ten biggest clonotypes. Specimen: blood. All receptors come from a boy younger than 18 with severe ulcerative colitis.

This chain links TRBV27 with TRBJ2-1, with TRBD2 identical over 9 bases. The CDR3 spans 15 residues. Trimming at V came to 5 bases and at J to 0 bases, leaving 2 bases not matched to a gene. From germline, CDR1 is MNHEY and CDR2 SMNVEV (reference sequence). The CDR3, as DNA: TGTGCCAGCAGTCTAGCGGGGAGCTCCTACAATGAGCAGTTCTTC. This gives the protein CASSLAGSSYNEQFF.

The V and J genes are TRBV28 and TRBJ1-1, with TRBD1 as a possible D gene (5 bases). This CDR3 is 15 amino acids long. Germline CDR1 is MDHEN and CDR2 is SYDVKM. Trimming pared 5 bases from V and 0 bases from J, leaving 13 bases between. The CDR3 here is CASSPADSLNTEAFF. CDR3 nucleotide sequence: TGTGCCAGCAGTCCAGCCGACAGTTTGAACACTGAAGCTTTCTTT. Full variable domain (missing parts from reference TRBV28 and TRBJ1-1): DVKVTQSSRYLVKRTGEKVFLECVQDMDHENMFWYRQDPGLGLRLIYFSYDVKMKEKGDIPEGYSVSREKKERFSLILESASTNQTSMYLCASSPADSLNTEAFFGQGTRLTVV.

This sequence joins TRBV7-2 and TRBJ2-7; 11 positions agree with TRBD2. Germline V gene sequence: CDR1 SGHTA, CDR2 FQGNSA. The CDR3 covers 17 residues. The J segment lost 5 bases and the V segment lost 3 bases, leaving 12 bases of the junction unmatched. The CDR3 sequence: CASSFLGGLAGGNEQYF. CDR3 coding DNA: TGTGCCAGCAGCTTCCTAGGGGGGCTAGCGGGAGGAAACGAGCAGTACTTC. The full variable domain, rest sourced from reference TRBV7-2 and TRBJ2-7, is GAGVSQSPSNKVTEKGKDVELRCDPISGHTALYWYRQSLGQGLEFLIYFQGNSAPDKSGLPSDRFSAERTGGSVSTLTIQRTQQEDSAVYLCASSFLGGLAGGNEQYFGPGTRLTVT.

This rearrangement joins TRBV11-3 to TRBJ2-5; D ambiguous. The CDR3 has 10 amino acids. The V gene's germline CDR1 is SGHNT and CDR2 YENEEA. Trimming cost V 2 bases and J 9 bases, with 4 bases left between them. The CDR3 loop is CASSLSPQYF. The DNA of the CDR3 is TGTGCCAGCAGCTTATCCCCCCAGTACTTC. The full variable domain, completed using reference TRBV11-3 and TRBJ2-5, is EAGVVQSPRYKIIEKKQPVAFWCNPISGHNTLYWYLQNLGQGPELLIRYENEEAVDDSQLPKDRFSAERLKGVDSTLKIQPAELGDSAVYLCASSLSPQYFGPGTRLLVL.

The chain is built from TRBV5-1 and TRBJ1-2; D gene uncertain. Germline V gene sequence: CDR1 SGHRS, CDR2 YFSETQ. V dropped 0 bases and J dropped 6 bases, with 12 bases sitting between them. CDR3 length: 14 amino acids. The CDR3, as DNA: TGCGCCAGCAGCTTGGGGCTCTTAGTGGATGGCTACACCTTC. The encoded protein is CASSLGLLVDGYTF.

V and J are TRBV5-4 and TRBJ1-1; D perhaps matches TRBD1 (6 bases). Between the trimmed V and J ends, which lost 2 bases and 5 bases, there was a span of 13 bases. The CDR3 has 14 residues. Germline CDR1 SGHNT, CDR2 YYREEE (reference sequence). CDR3 coding DNA: TGTGCCAGCAGCTTTCTGGGGGGCGCGACTGAAGCTTTCTTT. This gives the protein CASSFLGGATEAFF.

The chain employs TRBV11-2 and TRBJ2-7; TRBD2 agrees at 10 bases. J gave up 4 bases and V 3 bases, and 6 bases lay outside the gene matches. Germline CDR1 is SGHAT and CDR2 is FQNNGV. This CDR3 has 15 residues. CDR3 protein: CASSFPGLARYEQYF. CDR3 in DNA: TGTGCCAGCAGCTTCCCGGGACTAGCGCGTTACGAGCAGTACTTC. The variable domain in full, with the rest retrieved from reference TRBV11-2 and TRBJ2-7, is EAGVAQSPRYKIIEKRQSVAFWCNPISGHATLYWYQQILGQGPKLLIQFQNNGVVDDSQLPKDRFSAERLKGVDSTLKIQPAKLEDSAVYLCASSFPGLARYEQYFGPGTRLTVT.

J is TRBJ1-2 and V is TRBV5-1; TRBD1 agrees at 8 bases. The ends lost 3 bases at V and 4 bases at J; junction bases unmatched: 2. The CDR3 runs to 13 residues. The germline CDR1 and CDR2 sequences are SGHRS and YFSETQ. The CDR3 nucleotides read TGCGCCAGCAGCTATGGACAGGGCTATGGCTACACCTTC. It is translated as CASSYGQGYGYTF.

The rearrangement joins TRBV30 to TRBJ2-1, with 7 positions matching TRBD2. The V and J ends lost 5 bases and 6 bases, in that order; junction bases with no gene match: 4. This CDR3 comprises 12 residues. The germline gives CDR1 GTSNPN, CDR2 SVGIG (reference sequence). The CDR3 bases are TGTGCCTGGGGAGCGGGAACCAATGAGCAGTTCTTC. This translates into CAWGAGTNEQFF.

The genes are TRBV6-5 and TRBJ2-7, with 7 positions matching TRBD1. J gave up 2 bases and V 5 bases, and 6 bases lay outside the gene matches. This CDR3 has 14 amino acids. Per germline, CDR1 MNHEY and CDR2 SVGAGI. The CDR3: CASSRRTGAYEQYF. The CDR3 DNA sequence: TGTGCCAGCAGTCGCAGGACAGGAGCCTACGAGCAGTACTTC.

The chain uses TRBV5-1 and TRBJ1-2; maybe TRBD1 (5 bases). From germline, CDR1 is SGHRS and CDR2 YFSETQ. This CDR3 has 15 amino acids. The V and J ends lost 3 bases and 4 bases respectively, with 16 bases between them. In DNA form, the CDR3 reads TGCGCCAGCAGCTCCGGGGACCAGCAGGGCTATGGCTACACCTTC. Its protein is CASSSGDQQGYGYTF.

The CDR3 region is CASSSYRGDSYGYTF. The CDR3, as DNA: TGTGCCAGCAGCTCCTACAGGGGGGATTCCTATGGCTACACCTTC. The J gene is TRBJ1-2, the V gene TRBV7-3, with 8 nucleotides matching TRBD1. This CDR3 spans 15 amino acids. Germline V gene data show CDR1 as SGHTA and CDR2 as FQGTGA. The ends lost 4 bases at V and 4 bases at J; junction bases unmatched: 8.

This clone was found a few times. The V gene is TRBV7-2, the J gene TRBJ1-2, with D maybe TRBD1 (5 bases). V lost 1 base to trimming and J lost 0 bases, with 6 bases between them. The CDR3 length is 14 residues. Germline V gene sequence: CDR1 SGHTA, CDR2 FQGNSA. CDR3 sequence reads: CASSLGDANYGYTF. In nucleotides, the CDR3 is TGTGCCAGCAGCTTAGGGGACGCTAACTATGGCTACACCTTC.

Only a few counts were recorded for this clone. V and J are TRBV30 and TRBJ1-2, with a weak D call TRBD1 (5 bases). CDR1 is GTSNPN, CDR2 SVGIG, per germline (reference sequence). CDR3 length: 15 amino acids. V was clipped by 0 bases and J by 8 bases, with 19 bases between them. The CDR3 protein is CAWSVGVNAGRGYTF. CDR3 sequence (DNA): TGTGCCTGGAGTGTAGGGGTCAATGCGGGCAGAGGCTACACCTTC.

CDR3 sequence: CASSQGTASYEQYF. In DNA form, the CDR3 reads TGTGCCAGCAGCCAGGGGACAGCTTCCTACGAGCAGTACTTC. V and J are TRBV13 and TRBJ2-7, with TRBD1 matching over 7 bases. Germline CDR1 reads PRHDT; CDR2 reads FYEKMQ (reference sequence). CDR3 length: 14 residues. V was pared by 5 bases and J by 1 base, with 5 bases of the junction left unmatched.

The CDR3 is CASSFPPGQGPREQYF. The DNA for the CDR3 is TGTGCCAGCAGCTTTCCCCCGGGACAGGGACCCCGCGAGCAGTACTTC. The genes are TRBV7-9 and TRBJ2-7; 9 nucleotides match TRBD1. This CDR3 contains 16 residues. CDR1 and CDR2 (germline): SEHNR, FQNEAQ (reference sequence). Trimming at V came to 3 bases and at J to 6 bases, leaving 12 bases not matched to a gene.

The chain recombines TRBV28 with TRBJ1-5; D possibly corresponds to TRBD1 (5 bases). Germline CDR1 and CDR2: MDHEN and SYDVKM. Trimming stripped 5 bases from V and 0 bases from J, with 8 bases between. The CDR3 has 14 residues. The DNA of the CDR3 is TGTGCCAGCAGTCGACAGCTTAGCAATCAGCCCCAGCATTTT. It encodes CASSRQLSNQPQHF.

This clone showed up just once. The chain recombines TRBV2 with TRBJ2-3; D ambiguous. V dropped 6 bases and J dropped 2 bases, with 15 bases sitting between them. The CDR3 runs 15 residues. CDR1 is SNHLY, CDR2 FYNNEI, per germline. CDR3 amino acids: CASRPTTLNTDTQYF. CDR3 nucleotides: TGTGCCAGCAGGCCCACTACCCTCAACACAGATACGCAGTATTTT.